This TCR beta chain came from a study of blood T cell repertoires in COVID-19. In the study overall: COVID-19 samples collected from the United States, Italy and Spain covered acute and convalescent phases. The cDNA or gDNA used as material had been derived from T cells, B-cell-depleted T cells, or PBMCs.

As handled by the study authors: From reference gene primer amplification, estimates of nucleated cell counts were derived. The table came from immunoSEQ multiplex PCR; TCRdb's copy has only in-frame clones and leaves some out. That table gives V, J and clone size, and the DNA gave D and trimming. Of some 530,000 clones in the sample, 80% to 90% were seen once. The sequence was collected from a human donor in a cohort sampled during active COVID-19. Sequenced sample: peripheral blood.

CDR3 bases: TGTGCCAGCAGCACGACTAGCACGGCAGATACGCAGTATTTT. Translated: CASSTTSTADTQYF. This chain uses TRBV9 with TRBJ2-3, with 7 bases lining up with TRBD2. This CDR3 is 14 amino acids long. The junction had 6 bases not matched to a gene; V was cut back by 4 bases and J by 4 bases. Germline CDR1 is SGDLS and CDR2 is YYNGEE.